The 3 T cell receptor beta chains below come from one sample, sequenced in a study of T-cell reconstitution after alpha-beta-depleted transplantation in children. This sample's TCRbeta library carried unique molecular identifier barcodes. TCRdb itself ran the PCR reads through MiXCR, one entry per CDR3 protein. The sample lists some 550,000 distinct CDR3 sequences, about a sixth occurring once. The sample in question was PBMCs from the stem cell graft donor, obtained from the stem cell graft. The receptor source for this set is a human donor who donated a stem cell graft to a child with acute lymphoblastic leukemia.

This clonotype was counted only a few times. V is TRBV11-2 and J is TRBJ2-7, with unresolved D. The CDR3 extends over 14 amino acids. Germline values: CDR1 SGHAT, CDR2 FQNNGV. Deletions cut 1 base from V and 3 bases from J, with 10 bases between. The CDR3 is CASSLVRRNYEQYF. CDR3 in DNA: TGTGCCAGCAGCTTAGTAAGACGGAACTACGAGCAGTACTTC.

This clonotype was observed a few times. The V call is TRBV12-3 or TRBV12-4, the J call TRBJ2-7; no reliable D call. The CDR3 is 11 amino acids. The germline V and J ends were trimmed by 8 bases and 0 bases, with 5 bases remaining between them. CDR3 protein: CASAFSYEQYF. DNA of the CDR3: TGTGCCAGCGCGTTCTCCTACGAGCAGTACTTC.

This clonotype was found a few times. The chain carries TRBV15 and TRBJ2-3, with 9 bases fitting TRBD2. The germline gives CDR1 LNHNV, CDR2 YYDKDF (reference sequence). With V trimmed by 2 bases and J by 6 bases, 9 bases remained unmatched. The length of the CDR3 is 16 residues. CDR3 sequence reads: CATSRPSASGEDTQYF. CDR3 DNA: TGTGCCACCAGCAGACCCTCTGCTAGCGGGGAGGATACGCAGTATTTT.